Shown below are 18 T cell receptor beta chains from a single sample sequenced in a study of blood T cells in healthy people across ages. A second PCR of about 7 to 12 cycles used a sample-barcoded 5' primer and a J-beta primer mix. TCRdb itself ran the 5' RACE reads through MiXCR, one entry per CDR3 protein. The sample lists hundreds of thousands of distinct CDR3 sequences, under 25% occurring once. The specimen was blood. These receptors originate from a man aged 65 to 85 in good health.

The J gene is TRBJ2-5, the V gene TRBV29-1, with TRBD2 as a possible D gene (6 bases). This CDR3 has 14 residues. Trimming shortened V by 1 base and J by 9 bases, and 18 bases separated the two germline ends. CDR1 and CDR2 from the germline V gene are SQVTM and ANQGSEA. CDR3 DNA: TGCAGCGTTGAAGCCCGGGGGATGAAGTGGGCCCAGTACTTC. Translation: CSVEARGMKWAQYF.

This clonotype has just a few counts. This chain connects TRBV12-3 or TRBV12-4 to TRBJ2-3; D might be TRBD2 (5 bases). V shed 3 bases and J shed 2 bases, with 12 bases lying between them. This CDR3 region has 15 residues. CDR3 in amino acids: CASSFADSATDTQYF. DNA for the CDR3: TGTGCCAGCAGTTTTGCGGACTCGGCCACAGATACGCAGTATTTT.

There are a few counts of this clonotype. CDR3 in DNA: TGTGCCATACATGCGGGGCCCTACTACGAGCAGTACTTC. Translation gives CAIHAGPYYEQYF. V usage is TRBV2 and J usage is TRBJ2-7; TRBD2 is a possible D gene (6 bases). The V gene lost 10 bases and the J gene lost 3 bases, with 16 bases spanning the gap. The CDR3 contains 13 residues. Looked up from germline, CDR1 is SNHLY and CDR2 is FYNNEI.

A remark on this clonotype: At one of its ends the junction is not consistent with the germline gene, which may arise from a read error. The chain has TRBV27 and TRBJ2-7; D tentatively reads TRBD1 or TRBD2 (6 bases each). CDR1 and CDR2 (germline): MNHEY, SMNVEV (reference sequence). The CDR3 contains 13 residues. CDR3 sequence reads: CASWGASPYEQYF. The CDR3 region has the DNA TGTGCCAGCTGGGGGGCCAGCCCCTATGAGCAGTACTTC.

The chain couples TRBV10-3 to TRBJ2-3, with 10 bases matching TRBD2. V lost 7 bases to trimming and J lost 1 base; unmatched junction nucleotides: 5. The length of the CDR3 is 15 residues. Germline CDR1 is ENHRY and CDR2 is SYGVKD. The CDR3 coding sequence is TGTGCCATCAAGCTCGGGACTAGCGGCACAGATACGCAGTATTTT. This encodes CAIKLGTSGTDTQYF.

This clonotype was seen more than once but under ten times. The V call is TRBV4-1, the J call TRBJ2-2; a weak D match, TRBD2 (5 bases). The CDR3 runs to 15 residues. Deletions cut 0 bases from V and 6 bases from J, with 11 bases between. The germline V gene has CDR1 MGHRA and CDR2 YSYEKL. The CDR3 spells CASSQDTAAAGELFF. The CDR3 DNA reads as TGCGCCAGCAGCCAAGATACTGCAGCGGCCGGGGAGCTGTTTTTT.

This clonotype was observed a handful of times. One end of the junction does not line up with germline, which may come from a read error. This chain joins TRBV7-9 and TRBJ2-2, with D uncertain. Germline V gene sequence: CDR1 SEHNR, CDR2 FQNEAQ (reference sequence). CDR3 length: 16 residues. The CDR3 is CASGFRANRNTGELFF. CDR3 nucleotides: TGTGCCAGCGGCTTTCGGGCCAACAGGAACACCGGGGAGCTGTTTTTT.

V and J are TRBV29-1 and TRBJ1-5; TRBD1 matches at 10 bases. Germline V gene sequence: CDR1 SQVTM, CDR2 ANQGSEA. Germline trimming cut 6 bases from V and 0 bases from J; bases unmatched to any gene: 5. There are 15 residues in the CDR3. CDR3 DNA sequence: TGCAGCGTAACGGGACAGGGGTTTAGCAATCAGCCCCAGCATTTT. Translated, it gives CSVTGQGFSNQPQHF.

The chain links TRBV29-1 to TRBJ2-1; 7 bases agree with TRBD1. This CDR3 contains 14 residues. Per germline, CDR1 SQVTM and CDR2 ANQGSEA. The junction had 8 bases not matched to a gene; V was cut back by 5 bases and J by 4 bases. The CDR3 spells CSVSLRDRYNEQFF. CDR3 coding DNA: TGCAGCGTTTCTTTACGGGACAGATACAATGAGCAGTTCTTC.

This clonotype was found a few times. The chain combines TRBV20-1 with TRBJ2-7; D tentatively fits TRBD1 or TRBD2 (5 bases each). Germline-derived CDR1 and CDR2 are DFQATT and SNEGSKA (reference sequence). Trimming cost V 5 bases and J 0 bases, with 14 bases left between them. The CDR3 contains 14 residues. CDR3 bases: TGCAGTGCTGAGAGGGACGGTAGCTCCTACGAGCAGTACTTC. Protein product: CSAERDGSSYEQYF.

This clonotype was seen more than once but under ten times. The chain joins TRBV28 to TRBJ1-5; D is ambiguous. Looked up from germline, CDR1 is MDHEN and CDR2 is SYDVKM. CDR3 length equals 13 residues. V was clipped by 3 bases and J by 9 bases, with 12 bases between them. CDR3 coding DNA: TGTGCCAGCAGTTTGGAGGGCTTCGGGCCCCAGCATTTT. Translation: CASSLEGFGPQHF.

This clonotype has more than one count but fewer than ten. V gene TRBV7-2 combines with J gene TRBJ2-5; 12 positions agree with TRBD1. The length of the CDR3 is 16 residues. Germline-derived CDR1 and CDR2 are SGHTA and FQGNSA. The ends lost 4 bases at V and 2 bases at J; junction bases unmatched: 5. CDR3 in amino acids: CASSWGTGGVQETQYF. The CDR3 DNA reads TGTGCCAGCAGCTGGGGGACAGGGGGCGTACAAGAGACCCAGTACTTC. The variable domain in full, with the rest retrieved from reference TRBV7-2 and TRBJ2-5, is GAGVSQSPSNKVTEKGKDVELRCDPISGHTALYWYRQSLGQGLEFLIYFQGNSAPDKSGLPSDRFSAERTGGSVSTLTIQRTQQEDSAVYLCASSWGTGGVQETQYFGPGTRLLVL.

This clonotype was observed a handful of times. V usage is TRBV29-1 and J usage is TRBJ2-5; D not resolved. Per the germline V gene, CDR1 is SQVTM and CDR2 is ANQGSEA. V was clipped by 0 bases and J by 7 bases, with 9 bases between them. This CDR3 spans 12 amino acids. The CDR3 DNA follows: TGCAGCGTTGAAGAAGGGCGAGGGACCCAGTACTTC. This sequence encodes CSVEEGRGTQYF.

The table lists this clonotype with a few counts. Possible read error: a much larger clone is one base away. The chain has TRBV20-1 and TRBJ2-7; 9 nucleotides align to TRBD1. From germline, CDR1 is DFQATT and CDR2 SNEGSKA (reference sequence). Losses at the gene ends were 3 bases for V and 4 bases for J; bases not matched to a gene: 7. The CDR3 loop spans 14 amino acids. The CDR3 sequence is CSARDRGGDYEQYF. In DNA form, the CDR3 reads TGCAGTGCTAGGGACAGGGGAGGGGATTACGAGCAGTACTTC.

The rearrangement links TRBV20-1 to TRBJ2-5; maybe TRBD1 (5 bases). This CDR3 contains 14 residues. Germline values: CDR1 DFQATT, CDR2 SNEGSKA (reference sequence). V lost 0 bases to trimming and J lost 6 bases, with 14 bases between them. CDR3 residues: CSARDEQGVKTQYF. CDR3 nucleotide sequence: TGCAGTGCTAGAGATGAGCAAGGGGTAAAGACCCAGTACTTC.

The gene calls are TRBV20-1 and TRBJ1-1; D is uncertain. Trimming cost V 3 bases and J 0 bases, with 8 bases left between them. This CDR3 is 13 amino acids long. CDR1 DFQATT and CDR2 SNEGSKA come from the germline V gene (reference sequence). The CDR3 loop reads CSASRTLNTEAFF. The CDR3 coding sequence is TGCAGTGCTAGTAGGACCTTGAACACTGAAGCTTTCTTT.

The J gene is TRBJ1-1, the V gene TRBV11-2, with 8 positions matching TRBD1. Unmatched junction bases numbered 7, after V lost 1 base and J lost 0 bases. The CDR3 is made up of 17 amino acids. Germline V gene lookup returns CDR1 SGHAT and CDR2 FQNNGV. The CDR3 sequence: CASSLVTGGSLNTEAFF. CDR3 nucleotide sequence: TGTGCCAGCAGCTTAGTAACAGGGGGAAGTTTGAACACTGAAGCTTTCTTT.

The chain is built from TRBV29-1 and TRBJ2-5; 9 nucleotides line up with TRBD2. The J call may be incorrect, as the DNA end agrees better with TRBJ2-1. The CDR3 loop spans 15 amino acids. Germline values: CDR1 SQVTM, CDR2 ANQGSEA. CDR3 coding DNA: TGCAGCGTTGGGGAGTCTAGCGGGGTCTCGGATGAGCAGTTCTTC. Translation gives CSVGESSGVSDEQFF.